Below are 8 T cell receptor beta chains sequenced from a single sample in a study of blood T cells in healthy people across ages. Alongside a J-beta primer mix, a sample-barcoded 5' primer served in a second PCR lasting about 7 to 12 cycles. One entry per CDR3 protein results from TCRdb running MiXCR on the 5' RACE reads. The top ten hold around an eighth of the sample, which has approximately 900,000 distinct CDR3 sequences, around 48% seen once. Sequenced: blood. The source of these receptors is a young man in good health.

This clonotype was counted only a few times. A read error may explain this, as a much larger clone is one base away. The chain couples TRBV20-1 to TRBJ2-7, with a possible D match to TRBD1 (7 bases). CDR3 length: 14 residues. The V gene's germline CDR1 is DFQATT and CDR2 SNEGSKA (reference sequence). V was trimmed by 2 bases and J by 7 bases, leaving 18 bases between them. CDR3 sequence (DNA): TGCAGTGCTAGACCAGGGGGGCAGGACAATGAGCAGTACTTC. Translation gives CSARPGGQDNEQYF.

In this sample, this clonotype turned up a few times. The rearrangement joins TRBV7-2 to TRBJ1-1, with D unresolved. This CDR3 is 13 amino acids long. Per germline, CDR1 SGHTA and CDR2 FQGNSA. Trimming took off 0 bases at V and 1 base at J, with 3 bases between the two ends. CDR3 DNA: TGTGCCAGCAGCTTAGCGACGAACACTGAAGCTTTCTTT. This sequence encodes CASSLATNTEAFF.

This chain links TRBV7-2 with TRBJ1-3; 7 nucleotides line up with TRBD1. Germline trimming cut 5 bases from V and 0 bases from J; bases unmatched to any gene: 10. The CDR3 contains 17 residues. Germline V gene sequence: CDR1 SGHTA, CDR2 FQGNSA. The CDR3 DNA reads as TGTGCCAGCAGCCGCCGACAGGGACGAAACTCTGGAAACACCATATATTTT. It encodes CASSRRQGRNSGNTIYF.

This clonotype was seen only a few times. The V gene is TRBV7-2, the J gene TRBJ1-2, with D maybe TRBD1 (6 bases). Trimming cost V 5 bases and J 4 bases, with 20 bases left between them. The CDR3 sequence is 16 residues long. Looked up from germline, CDR1 is SGHTA and CDR2 is FQGNSA. The CDR3 sequence is CASSPHGRGPSYGYTF. In DNA, the CDR3 is TGTGCCAGCAGCCCCCACGGCAGGGGACCTTCCTATGGCTACACCTTC.

In this sample, this clonotype turned up a few times. The chain uses TRBV28 and TRBJ2-7, with TRBD2 matching 7 bases. V was clipped by 2 bases and J by 4 bases; unmatched bases: 5. Germline loops: CDR1 MDHEN, CDR2 SYDVKM. CDR3 length: 14 amino acids. CDR3 DNA: TGTGCCAGCAGTTTAGGCGGGAGTCGGTACGAGCAGTACTTC. Its translation is CASSLGGSRYEQYF.

This clonotype came up a few times. The chain uses TRBV20-1 and TRBJ2-7; TRBD2 matches 13 bases. The CDR3 is 15 amino acids. CDR1 is DFQATT and CDR2 is SNEGSKA in the germline V gene (reference sequence). V shed 5 bases, J shed 3 bases, and the junction held 7 bases outside the gene matches. The CDR3 loop reads CSAYRTSGGYYEQYF. The DNA for the CDR3 is TGCAGTGCTTATCGGACTAGCGGGGGATACTACGAGCAGTACTTC.

This clonotype was seen a handful of times. V and J are TRBV4-1 and TRBJ2-5; D possibly uses TRBD1 or TRBD2 (6 bases each). The CDR3 runs 14 residues. V was pared by 0 bases and J by 4 bases, with 9 bases between. Germline V gene sequence: CDR1 MGHRA, CDR2 YSYEKL. For the CDR3, the DNA is TGCGCCAGCAGCCAAGAGTCGGGGGCAGAGACCCAGTACTTC. It translates to CASSQESGAETQYF.

This rearrangement joins TRBV20-1 to TRBJ2-2, with TRBD1 matching 10 bases. The CDR3 extends over 18 amino acids. The J segment lost 5 bases and the V segment lost 2 bases, leaving 14 bases of the junction unmatched. CDR1 and CDR2 from the germline V gene are DFQATT and SNEGSKA (reference sequence). CDR3 in amino acids: CSARKPGQGSSRTGELFF. CDR3 coding DNA: TGCAGTGCTAGAAAGCCGGGACAGGGGAGTTCTAGGACCGGGGAGCTGTTTTTT.